The T cell receptor beta chain described here comes from a study of blood T cells in healthy people across ages. Study outcomes and limitations: Changes seen in expanded clonotypes were possibly confounded by donor CMV status left unknown. What prevented conclusive comparison of naive and antigen-experienced cells was that PBMCs were unsorted.

Germline values: CDR1 MNHNY, CDR2 SVGAGI (reference sequence). This CDR3 is built from 16 residues. Trimming removed 3 bases from V and 0 bases from J, with 15 bases in between. The table lists this clonotype with a count of one. What it binds is unknown. The authors ran a second PCR of roughly 6 to 12 cycles using a sample-barcoded 5' primer and a J-beta primer mix. TCRdb analysed the 5' RACE reads with MiXCR anew, one entry per CDR3 protein. The sample holds 1.6 million or so distinct CDR3 sequences, about 35% seen once. Ranging in age from roughly 6 to 95, the donors were healthy Caucasian individuals from Russia.

The chain has TRBV6-6 and TRBJ2-7; D might be TRBD2 (5 bases). This clonotype originated in a woman aged 30 to 39 in good health. The sequenced sample consisted of blood. The CDR3 loop reads CASSYLGGRLSYEQYF. The CDR3 DNA is TGTGCCAGCAGTTATCTGGGCGGGCGCCTCTCCTACGAGCAGTACTTC.